These T cell receptor beta chains were read from a single sample in a study of CD8 T cells in Susac syndrome. MiXCR, run by TCRdb on the immunoSEQ multiplex PCR reads, gives a single entry per CDR3 protein. The table has tens of thousands of distinct CDR3 sequences, roughly 93% seen once. Sample: CD4+ T cells from PBMCs. The source is a human donor with Susac syndrome. CDR3s include the opening cysteine and the closing phenylalanine or tryptophan. Each record gives: CDR3 protein, CDR3 DNA, J gene, clone size, D gene, V gene. A D gene is named only where the DNA matches it firmly. Some rows mark clone size as missing; the rest say once, few, many or name a class of expanded clone.

CASRQLEGNTIYF TGTGCCAGCAGACAACTAGAAGGAAACACCATATATTTT TRBJ1-3 - - TRBV6-5
CASSLSAGELFF TGTGCCAGCAGTTTAAGCGCCGGGGAGCTGTTTTTT TRBJ2-2 few - TRBV28
CASSPHKAGTVGFNEQFF TGTGCCAGCAGTCCGCACAAAGCCGGGACAGTGGGTTTCAATGAGCAGTTCTTC TRBJ2-1 - TRBD1 TRBV27
CASRQDSLNGGYTF TGTGCCAGCAGACAAGACTCGCTGAACGGCGGCTACACCTTC TRBJ1-2 - - TRBV5-4
CASRGRGTAQETQYF TGTGCCAGCAGAGGGAGGGGGACAGCCCAAGAGACCCAGTACTTC TRBJ2-5 - - TRBV5-6
CASSFGGVTYNEQFF TGTGCCAGCAGTTTTGGGGGGGTTACCTACAATGAGCAGTTCTTC TRBJ2-1 - TRBD2 TRBV12-3/TRBV12-4
CASTNRNQPQHF TGTGCCAGTACCAATCGCAATCAGCCCCAGCATTTT TRBJ1-5 - - TRBV19
CASRGRGRPDTQYF TGTGCCAGCAGGGGCAGGGGGCGCCCAGATACGCAGTATTTT TRBJ2-3 - TRBD1 TRBV28
CASSLAGTGGGKAFF TGCGCCAGCAGCTTGGCCGGGACAGGGGGCGGAAAAGCTTTCTTT TRBJ1-1 - TRBD1 TRBV5-1
CASSPSGTAVREQYF TGTGCCAGCTCACCCTCCGGGACAGCCGTAAGGGAGCAGTACTTC TRBJ2-7 once TRBD1 TRBV18
CASSLGGATDTQYF TGTGCCAGCAGCCTCGGGGGGGCAACAGATACGCAGTATTTT TRBJ2-3 few TRBD2 TRBV28
CASSYANYGYTF TGTGCCAGCAGTTATGCGAACTATGGCTACACCTTC TRBJ1-2 - - TRBV6-5
CDSSEQLGAGELFF TGTGACAGCTCCGAGCAATTGGGCGCCGGGGAGCTGTTTTTT TRBJ2-2 - - TRBV6-6
CSARDLSRGTQYF TGCAGTGCTAGAGATCTCTCCCGAGGGACCCAGTACTTC TRBJ2-5 - - TRBV20-1
CASSLARGFQPQHF TGTGCCAGCAGCTTGGCGAGGGGGTTCCAGCCCCAGCATTTT TRBJ1-5 - - TRBV5-6
CASSLYRVDYGYTF TGTGCCAGCAGTTTGTACAGGGTCGACTATGGCTACACCTTC TRBJ1-2 - - TRBV28
CACPHGAGNEQFF TGTGCCTGCCCTCATGGTGCAGGGAATGAGCAGTTCTTC TRBJ2-1 - - TRBV30
CSARARVGVLNSPLHF TGCAGTGCTAGAGCCCGAGTTGGGGTTCTTAATTCACCCCTCCACTTT TRBJ1-6 once - TRBV20-1
CASSRHQGLGTGELFF TGTGCCAGCAGCCGTCACCAGGGGCTAGGGACCGGGGAGCTGTTTTTT TRBJ2-2 - - TRBV7-2
CSARRPPGLPDTEAFF TGCAGTGCTCGCCGACCTCCAGGGCTGCCGGACACTGAAGCTTTCTTT TRBJ1-1 - - TRBV20-1
CASSLVAGQGAEAFF TGCGCCAGCAGCTTGGTGGCCGGACAGGGGGCGGAAGCTTTCTTT TRBJ1-1 - TRBD1 TRBV5-1
CASIGTAANQPQHF TGTGCCAGTATTGGGACGGCCGCAAATCAGCCCCAGCATTTT TRBJ1-5 - - TRBV19
CASSLGWGIQYF TGTGCCAGCAGCTTAGGTTGGGGCATTCAGTACTTC TRBJ2-4 - - TRBV3-1
CASSSRTSGLSYEQYF TGTGCCAGCAGCTCTAGGACTAGCGGACTTTCCTACGAGCAGTACTTC TRBJ2-7 - TRBD2 TRBV5-4
CSVGRGRNTEAFF TGCAGCGTTGGGCGGGGAAGGAACACTGAAGCTTTCTTT TRBJ1-1 - - TRBV29-1
CSVAPGAPSTEAFF TGCAGCGTGGCACCGGGGGCGCCCAGCACTGAAGCTTTCTTT TRBJ1-1 - - TRBV29-1
CASSDPGTYEQYF TGTGCCAGCAGCGATCCGGGTACCTACGAGCAGTACTTC TRBJ2-7 once - TRBV7-3
CASSYTRKLNTEAFF TGTGCCAGCAGTTACACCCGAAAACTGAACACTGAAGCTTTCTTT TRBJ1-1 - - TRBV6-5
CAWSVYQGSEAFF TGTGCCTGGAGTGTATATCAGGGGTCAGAAGCTTTCTTT TRBJ1-1 - - TRBV30
CASSEGVRASYEQYF TGTGCCAGCAGTGAAGGGGTAAGGGCTTCCTACGAGCAGTACTTC TRBJ2-7 - - TRBV2